This TCR beta chain originates from a study of T cell responses to AZD1222 COVID-19 vaccine. Libraries were prepared by immunoSEQ multiplex PCR; TCRdb keeps only in-frame clonotypes and omits some of them. The sample shows some 150,000 clones, 70% to 90% of them seen only once. Regarding the study as a whole: No day 14 peak samples; only post-peak repertoires were characterized.

About this clone: Its target is not known.

The CDR3 contains 12 residues. The germline CDR1 and CDR2 sequences are GTSNPN and SVGIG (reference sequence). V lost 4 bases, J lost 8 bases, and 14 bases lay in between. The V and J genes are TRBV30 and TRBJ1-1, with D perhaps matching TRBD1 (6 bases). The sequences come from peripheral blood, collected 28 days after the second AZD1222 dose. The clonotype comes from an adult who received the AZD1222 COVID-19 vaccine. The CDR3 DNA is TGTGCCTGGATTCCAGGACAGTTAGAAGCTTTCTTT. Translating it yields CAWIPGQLEAFF.